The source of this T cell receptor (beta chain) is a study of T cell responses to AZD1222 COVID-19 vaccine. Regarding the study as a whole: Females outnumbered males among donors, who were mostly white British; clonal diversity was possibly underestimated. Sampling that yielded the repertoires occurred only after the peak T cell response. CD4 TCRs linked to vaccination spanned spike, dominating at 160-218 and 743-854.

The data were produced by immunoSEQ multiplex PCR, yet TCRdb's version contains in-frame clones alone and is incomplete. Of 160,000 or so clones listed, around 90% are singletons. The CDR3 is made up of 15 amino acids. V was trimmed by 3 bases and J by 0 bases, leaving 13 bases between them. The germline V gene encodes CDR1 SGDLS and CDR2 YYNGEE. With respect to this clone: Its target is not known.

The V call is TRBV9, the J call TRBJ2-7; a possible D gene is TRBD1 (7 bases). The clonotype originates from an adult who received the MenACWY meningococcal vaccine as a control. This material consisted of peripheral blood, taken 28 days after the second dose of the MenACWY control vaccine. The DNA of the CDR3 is TGTGCCAGCAGCGAGGGGGGACAGCCCTCCTACGAGCAGTACTTC. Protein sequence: CASSEGGQPSYEQYF. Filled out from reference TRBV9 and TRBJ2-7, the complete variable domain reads DSGVTQTPKHLITATGQRVTLRCSPRSGDLSVYWYQQSLDQGLQFLIQYYNGEERAKGNILERFSAQQFPDLHSELNLSSLELGDSALYFCASSEGGQPSYEQYFGPGTRLTVT.